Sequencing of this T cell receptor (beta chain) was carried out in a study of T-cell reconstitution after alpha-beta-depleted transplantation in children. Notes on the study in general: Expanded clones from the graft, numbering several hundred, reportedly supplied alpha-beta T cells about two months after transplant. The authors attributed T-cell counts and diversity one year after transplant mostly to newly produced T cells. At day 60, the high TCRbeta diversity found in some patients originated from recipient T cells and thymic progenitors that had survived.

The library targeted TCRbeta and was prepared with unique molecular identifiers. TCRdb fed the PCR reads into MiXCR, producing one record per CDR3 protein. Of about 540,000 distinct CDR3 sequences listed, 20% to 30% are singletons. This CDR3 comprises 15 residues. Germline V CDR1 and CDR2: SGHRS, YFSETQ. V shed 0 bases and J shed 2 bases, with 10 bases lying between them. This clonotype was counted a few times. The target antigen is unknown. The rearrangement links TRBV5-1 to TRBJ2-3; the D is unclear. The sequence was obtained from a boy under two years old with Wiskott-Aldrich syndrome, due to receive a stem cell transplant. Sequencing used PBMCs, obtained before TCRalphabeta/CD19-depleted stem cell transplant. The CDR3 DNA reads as TGCGCCAGCAGCTTGGCAGATACAACCACAGATACGCAGTATTTT. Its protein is CASSLADTTTDTQYF.